This T cell receptor beta chain emerged from a study of T cell responses to AZD1222 COVID-19 vaccine. Method: immunoSEQ multiplex PCR; TCRdb's copy keeps in-frame clones and lacks some. The sample yields approximately 170,000 clones, 92% seen once. This CDR3 comprises 13 residues. V shed 8 bases and J shed 5 bases, with 15 bases lying between them. Germline CDR1 LNHNV, CDR2 YYDKDF (reference sequence). This clone has more than one count but fewer than ten. Sequenced material: peripheral blood, taken 28 days after the second AZD1222 dose. The gene calls are TRBV15 and TRBJ1-2; D is perhaps TRBD1 (5 bases). The TCR originated in an adult who received the AZD1222 COVID-19 vaccine. In DNA form, the CDR3 reads TGTGCCACCTCAAATCTGGGACCTTATGGCTACACCTTC. Translation: CATSNLGPYGYTF.